These 28 T cell receptor beta chains originate from one sample sequenced in a study of post-analysis software for immune sequencing data (dated by TCRdb to the mid-2010s). Library creation used PCR. The sequencer was an Illumina HiSeq 2500. To reduce PCR and sequencing biases, unique molecular identifiers were built into the TCR beta cDNA libraries. TCRdb itself trimmed the public reads at Q25 with fastp, ran MiXCR and retained productive beta chains. Duplicate CDR3 protein sequences are folded into a single record with the most common DNA and genes. For this sample there are about 770,000 distinct CDR3 sequences; roughly 46% appear just once. 4.9% of the sample rests with the top ten. What the authors observed across the whole study: A handful of TRBV segments, including TRBV5-6, TRBV5-1 and TRBV20-1, were significantly more frequent in patients than controls.

These receptors have no identified antigens. Sequencing was carried out using blood. The receptors stem from a girl between 5 and 17 years old with multiple sclerosis.

The rearrangement links TRBV11-3 to TRBJ2-1; 8 bases map to TRBD2. With V trimmed by 5 bases and J by 5 bases, 8 bases remained unmatched. The CDR3 is made up of 15 amino acids. CDR1 is SGHNT, CDR2 YENEEA, per germline. The CDR3 protein is CASSVSGSRNNEQFF. Written as DNA, the CDR3 is TGTGCCAGCAGCGTCAGCGGGAGTCGTAACAATGAGCAGTTCTTC.

The chain links TRBV5-6 to TRBJ2-5, with TRBD1 matching over 7 bases. CDR1 SGHDT and CDR2 YYEEEE come from the germline V gene. Unmatched junction bases numbered 9, after V lost 4 bases and J lost 0 bases. The length of the CDR3 is 16 residues. CDR3 region: CASSNGTEVYQETQYF. The CDR3 nucleotides are TGTGCCAGCAGCAATGGGACAGAAGTTTACCAAGAGACCCAGTACTTC.

This clonotype was found a few times. The gene calls are TRBV12-3 or TRBV12-4 and TRBJ2-1; the match to TRBD1 covers 10 bases. V dropped 5 bases and J dropped 9; count of bases not matched to a gene: 10. The CDR3 has 15 amino acids. The CDR3 DNA follows: TGTGCCAGCAGTACCCGGGACAGGGGATTTGGTGAGCAGTTCTTC. This translates into CASSTRDRGFGEQFF.

The chain has TRBV7-9 and TRBJ2-1; D gene ambiguous. The length of the CDR3 is 12 residues. Trimming removed 3 bases at V and 6 bases at J, with 6 bases between. Germline V gene data show CDR1 as SEHNR and CDR2 as FQNEAQ (reference sequence). The CDR3 region is CASSLKSNEQFF. CDR3 DNA: TGTGCCAGCAGCTTGAAGTCCAATGAGCAGTTCTTC.

The chain carries TRBV6-6 and TRBJ1-2; D unclear. V was clipped by 10 bases and J by 1 base, with 13 bases between them. Germline CDR1 and CDR2: MNHNY and SVGAGI (reference sequence). The CDR3 length is 13 residues. The CDR3 region is CAIVTENNYGYTF. CDR3 nucleotide sequence: TGTGCCATCGTAACAGAAAATAACTATGGCTACACCTTC.

Note on this clonotype: A read error may produce the germline difference seen at one junction end. The CDR3 sequence is CVSSFQGTSYNEQFF. The CDR3 DNA reads as TGTGTCAGCAGCTTCCAGGGGACAAGCTACAATGAGCAGTTCTTC. This chain connects TRBV5-8 to TRBJ2-1; D is possibly TRBD1 (6 bases). The CDR3 totals 15 residues. Germline V lookup: CDR1 SGHTS, CDR2 YDEGEE.

This chain uses TRBV4-3 with TRBJ1-2; 7 bases match TRBD1. V gave up 0 bases and J gave up 7 bases; unmatched junction bases: 11. Germline values: CDR1 LGHNA, CDR2 YSLEER. The CDR3 covers 16 residues. CDR3 coding DNA: TGCGCCAGCAGCCAAGACGCCACTACAGGGGCGGGTGGCTACACCTTC. Translated: CASSQDATTGAGGYTF.

There are a few counts of this clonotype. The genes are TRBV15 and TRBJ2-3; no definite D call. Germline lookup yields CDR1 LNHNV and CDR2 YYDKDF (reference sequence). The CDR3 loop spans 17 amino acids. Trimming stripped 0 bases from V and 1 base from J, with 14 bases between. The CDR3 sequence: CATSRDGRQARTDTQYF. The CDR3, as DNA: TGTGCCACCAGCAGAGATGGTCGGCAGGCGCGCACAGATACGCAGTATTTT.

As concerns this clonotype: Compared with germline, one end of the junction differs, possibly owing to a read error. The V and J genes are TRBV12-3 or TRBV12-4 and TRBJ2-3, with 7 nucleotides matching TRBD1. The CDR3 runs 15 residues. The CDR3 loop is CASSSRTGGTDAQYF. In DNA, the CDR3 is TGTGCCAGCAGTTCCCGGACAGGAGGCACAGATGCGCAGTATTTT.

The count of this clonotype is one. This rearrangement joins TRBV11-2 to TRBJ2-5; 12 bases align to TRBD1. The J call may be mistaken, given a closer DNA end match to TRBJ2-7. This CDR3 spans 17 amino acids. Germline CDR1 is SGHAT and CDR2 is FQNNGV. CDR3 protein: CASSRGQGATPYYEQYF. The CDR3 coding sequence is TGTGCCAGCAGCCGGGGACAGGGGGCGACCCCTTACTACGAGCAGTACTTC.

This clonotype has a handful of counts. V is TRBV6-2 or TRBV6-3 and J is TRBJ2-7; D possibly matches TRBD1 or TRBD2 (5 bases each). The CDR3 is 14 residues long. CDR1 and CDR2 (germline): MNHEY, SVGEGT. Trimming cost V 2 bases and J 1 base, with 9 bases left between them. In DNA form, the CDR3 reads TGTGCCAGCAGTTACCGGGACGGATCCTACGAGCAGTACTTC. It is translated as CASSYRDGSYEQYF.

J is TRBJ2-3 and V is TRBV5-5; 8 nucleotides line up with TRBD2. CDR3 size: 15 residues. Germline CDR1 and CDR2: SGHKS and YYEKEE (reference sequence). Trimming at V came to 5 bases and at J to 0 bases, leaving 5 bases not matched to a gene. CDR3 loop: CASSVSGASTDTQYF. The CDR3 nucleotides are TGTGCCAGCAGTGTTAGCGGGGCCAGCACAGATACGCAGTATTTT.

This clonotype was observed a few times. The rearrangement joins TRBV10-3 to TRBJ2-3; possibly TRBD2 for D (6 bases). V lost 5 bases to trimming and J lost 4 bases, with 16 bases between them. The germline V gene encodes CDR1 ENHRY and CDR2 SYGVKD. CDR3 length: 15 residues. CDR3 DNA sequence: TGTGCCATCAGTAGTAGCGGAAAAGGGGCAGATACGCAGTATTTT. Encoded protein: CAISSSGKGADTQYF.

As for this clonotype: This may be a read error, as it is one base from a much larger clone. J is TRBJ2-7 and V is TRBV10-3; perhaps TRBD1 as D (6 bases). Germline CDR1 reads ENHRY; CDR2 reads SYGVKD. CDR3 size: 13 residues. As DNA, the CDR3 is TGTGCCACCAGTACCGGTAAAGGGGGCGAGCAGTACTTC. Residues: CATSTGKGGEQYF.

This clonotype was picked up one time. The chain joins TRBV29-1 to TRBJ2-3; 7 bases match TRBD2. V trimming: 4 bases; J trimming: 5 bases; junction bases outside the gene matches: 3. Germline CDR1 SQVTM, CDR2 ANQGSEA. The CDR3 covers 12 residues. The CDR3 loop is CSVGREIDTQYF. The CDR3 nucleotides are TGCAGCGTTGGGCGGGAGATAGATACGCAGTATTTT.

This clonotype was observed a few times. The chain links TRBV7-3 to TRBJ2-3; D may be TRBD2 (6 bases). Germline V gene sequence: CDR1 SGHTA, CDR2 FQGTGA. This CDR3 comprises 16 residues. Trimming pared 2 bases from V and 1 base from J, leaving 13 bases between. In DNA form, the CDR3 reads TGTGCCAGCAGCTTAGGAGGGAGTTTGGGCACAGATACGCAGTATTTT. As protein: CASSLGGSLGTDTQYF.

The chain combines TRBV20-1 with TRBJ2-7; 8 bases are a match to TRBD1. The CDR3 covers 13 residues. CDR1 and CDR2 from the germline V gene are DFQATT and SNEGSKA (reference sequence). Losses at the gene ends were 0 bases for V and 7 bases for J; bases not matched to a gene: 5. The CDR3 loop reads CSARDSGGAEQYF. The CDR3 DNA reads as TGCAGTGCTAGAGACTCAGGGGGCGCAGAGCAGTACTTC.

In this sample, this clonotype turned up a few times. The chain combines TRBV7-2 with TRBJ1-2; perhaps TRBD1 as D (5 bases). CDR3 length: 14 residues. Germline V CDR1 and CDR2: SGHTA, FQGNSA. The V and J ends lost 5 bases and 4 bases respectively, with 14 bases between them. CDR3 nucleotide sequence: TGTGCCAGCAGCGGGGACGAGGTTGGCTATGGCTACACCTTC. Amino acids: CASSGDEVGYGYTF.

This clonotype was recorded a few times. V and J are TRBV6-5 and TRBJ1-2; a weak D match, TRBD1 (5 bases). Germline CDR1 is MNHEY and CDR2 is SVGAGI. Between the trimmed V and J ends, which lost 1 base and 6 bases, there was a span of 24 bases. CDR3 size: 18 residues. The CDR3 DNA reads TGTGCCAGCAGTTACTTTCCGCCGTCGGGCAGGGCCGTGGATGGCTACACCTTC. It codes for CASSYFPPSGRAVDGYTF.

V is TRBV2 and J is TRBJ2-7; 10 bases match TRBD2. The CDR3 has 14 amino acids. Looked up from germline, CDR1 is SNHLY and CDR2 is FYNNEI. V trimming: 7 bases; J trimming: 0 bases; junction bases outside the gene matches: 3. The CDR3: CASIRLAGSYEQYF. CDR3 nucleotide sequence: TGTGCCAGCATACGACTAGCGGGCTCCTACGAGCAGTACTTC.

There are a few counts of this clonotype. V usage is TRBV11-2 and J usage is TRBJ2-3; no firm D call. The CDR3 runs to 15 residues. CDR1 and CDR2 from the germline V gene are SGHAT and FQNNGV. The ends were cut back, 6 bases at V and 2 bases at J, with 15 bases in the middle. The CDR3 protein is CASSLNGWITDTQYF. CDR3 DNA sequence: TGTGCCAGCAGTCTGAACGGATGGATCACAGATACGCAGTATTTT.

The chain recombines TRBV11-2 with TRBJ2-5; possible D gene TRBD2, 6 bases. Looked up from germline, CDR1 is SGHAT and CDR2 is FQNNGV. The CDR3 sequence is 14 residues long. Trimming took off 0 bases at V and 7 bases at J, with 12 bases between the two ends. CDR3 loop: CASSLETGGGTQYF. The CDR3 DNA reads TGTGCCAGCAGCTTAGAAACTGGGGGAGGGACCCAGTACTTC.

V gene TRBV20-1 combines with J gene TRBJ2-5; a weak D match, TRBD1 (5 bases). In germline, CDR1 is DFQATT, CDR2 SNEGSKA (reference sequence). V lost 1 base, J lost 4 bases, and 7 bases lay in between. The CDR3 contains 12 residues. Written as DNA, the CDR3 is TGCAGTGCTAGAGCAGGGATAGAGACCCAGTACTTC. Amino acids: CSARAGIETQYF.

This chain links TRBV18 with TRBJ2-4, with 12 bases that match TRBD2. The CDR3 sequence is 18 residues long. CDR1 KGHSH and CDR2 LQKENI come from the germline V gene. V lost 5 bases and J lost 1; bases outside the gene matches: 9. As DNA, the CDR3 is TGTGCCAGCTCAACTAGCGGGAGGACCCAAAGGGCCAAAAACATTCAGTACTTC. This gives the protein CASSTSGRTQRAKNIQYF. Supplemented by reference TRBV18 and TRBJ2-4, the full variable domain reads NAGVMQNPRHLVRRRGQEARLRCSPMKGHSHVYWYRQLPEEGLKFMVYLQKENIIDESGMPKERFSAEFPKEGPSILRIQQVVRGDSAAYFCASSTSGRTQRAKNIQYFGAGTRLSVL.

J is TRBJ2-3 and V is TRBV12-3 or TRBV12-4; a possible D gene is TRBD2 (6 bases). The CDR3 has 15 residues. V shed 5 bases and J shed 5 bases, with 17 bases lying between them. CDR3 in amino acids: CASSRLVGGLDTQYF. In DNA, the CDR3 is TGTGCCAGCAGTCGACTAGTGGGAGGCTTAGATACGCAGTATTTT.

The rearrangement joins TRBV6-5 to TRBJ2-5; 8 nucleotides agree with TRBD2. The J call may be mistaken, given a closer DNA end match to TRBJ2-7. CDR1 MNHEY and CDR2 SVGAGI come from the germline V gene. The CDR3 length is 15 residues. The CDR3 loop reads CASSYSGGRSHEQYF. The CDR3 DNA sequence: TGTGCCAGCAGTTACTCAGGCGGGAGGAGCCACGAGCAGTACTTC.

This clonotype was seen a handful of times. J is TRBJ1-2 and V is TRBV15, with 7 bases identical to TRBD1. Looked up from germline, CDR1 is LNHNV and CDR2 is YYDKDF (reference sequence). V dropped 0 bases and J dropped 0; count of bases not matched to a gene: 4. The CDR3 is made up of 16 amino acids. The CDR3 nucleotides are TGTGCCACCAGCAGAGAACCCGGGACAGCTAACTATGGCTACACCTTC. Its protein is CATSREPGTANYGYTF.

V and J are TRBV9 and TRBJ2-1; no reliable D call. Trimming took 0 bases from V and 4 from J, leaving 8 bases between them. Germline CDR1 is SGDLS and CDR2 is YYNGEE. This CDR3 has 14 residues. CDR3 sequence reads: CASSVGVGYNEQFF. CDR3 nucleotide sequence: TGTGCCAGCAGCGTAGGGGTTGGATACAATGAGCAGTTCTTC.